Reported below is one T cell receptor (beta chain). There are 18 residues in the CDR3. The germline gives CDR1 MDHEN, CDR2 SYDVKM. After removal of 10 bases from V and 1 base from J, the junction contained 16 bases not matched to a gene. The PCR made use of 60 Vbeta and 13 Jbeta primers. As originally analysed: Among the unique TCR beta chains that a later analysis counted, about 84 million in all, 10 million to 14 million were shared. Sequenced by immunoSEQ multiplex PCR; TCRdb stores in-frame clones only, minus some. For V, J and clone size, that table is used; D and trimming come from the DNA. The table lists 50,000 or so clones, 77% of them singletons, with 2.5% to 3% in the top ten. This specimen comes from a study of cytomegalovirus exposure and HLA in healthy donors.

This sequence joins TRBV28 and TRBJ2-6, with TRBD2 identical over 7 bases. The sequence was collected from a woman aged 40-49 years in good health and CMV-seropositive. The sample comprised PBMCs. CDR3 in amino acids: CAIPLGGGKGSGANVLTF. CDR3 bases: TGTGCCATCCCCCTTGGGGGGGGTAAAGGGTCTGGGGCCAACGTCCTGACTTTC.